The sequence of this TCR beta chain was determined in a study of T-cell reconstitution after alpha-beta-depleted transplantation in children. The TCRbeta library incorporated unique molecular identifiers. MiXCR was run by TCRdb on the PCR reads, yielding one entry per CDR3 protein. The sample lists a few hundred thousand distinct CDR3 sequences, about 9.4% occurring once. The sequence was obtained from a human donor who donated a stem cell graft to a child with acute lymphoblastic leukemia. The sequences come from PBMCs from the stem cell graft donor, collected from the stem cell graft.

The CDR3 is CASSFRLGTSGQETQYF. The DNA for the CDR3 is TGTGCCAGCAGTTTCCGACTTGGGACTAGCGGCCAAGAGACCCAGTACTTC. The chain links TRBV12-3 or TRBV12-4 to TRBJ2-5; TRBD2 agrees at 11 bases. V lost 3 bases, J lost 1 base, and 7 bases stayed unmatched. CDR3 length: 17 amino acids.